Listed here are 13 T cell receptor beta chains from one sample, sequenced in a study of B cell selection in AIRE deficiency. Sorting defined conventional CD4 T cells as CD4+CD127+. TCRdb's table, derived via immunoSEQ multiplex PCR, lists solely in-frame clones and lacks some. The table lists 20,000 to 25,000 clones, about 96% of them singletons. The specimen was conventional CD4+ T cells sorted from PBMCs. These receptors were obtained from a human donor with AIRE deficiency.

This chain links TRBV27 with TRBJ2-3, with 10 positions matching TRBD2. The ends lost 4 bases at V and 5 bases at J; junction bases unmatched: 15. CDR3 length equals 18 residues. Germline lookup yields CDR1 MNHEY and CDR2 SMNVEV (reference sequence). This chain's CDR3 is CASSSGLAVLRSGDTQYF. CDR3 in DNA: TGTGCCAGCAGTTCCGGACTAGCGGTTCTAAGATCAGGAGATACGCAGTATTTT.

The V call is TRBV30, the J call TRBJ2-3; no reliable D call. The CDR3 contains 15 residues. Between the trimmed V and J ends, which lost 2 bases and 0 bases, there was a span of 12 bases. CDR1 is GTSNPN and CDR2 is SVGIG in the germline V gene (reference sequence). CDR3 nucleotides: TGTGCCTGGAGTAACGTGGGTGCTAGCACAGATACGCAGTATTTT. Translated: CAWSNVGASTDTQYF.

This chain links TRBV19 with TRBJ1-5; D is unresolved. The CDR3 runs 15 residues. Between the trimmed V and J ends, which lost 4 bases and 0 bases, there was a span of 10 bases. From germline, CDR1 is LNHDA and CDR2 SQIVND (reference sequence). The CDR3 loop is CASSTDRTSNQPQHF. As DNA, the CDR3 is TGTGCCAGTAGTACAGACCGAACTAGCAATCAGCCCCAGCATTTT.

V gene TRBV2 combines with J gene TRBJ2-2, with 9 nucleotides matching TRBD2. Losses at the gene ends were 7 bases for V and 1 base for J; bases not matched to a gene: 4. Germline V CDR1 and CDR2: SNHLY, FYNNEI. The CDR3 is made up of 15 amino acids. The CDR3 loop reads CASKGREGNTGELFF. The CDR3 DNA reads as TGTGCCAGCAAAGGGCGGGAGGGGAACACCGGGGAGCTGTTTTTT.

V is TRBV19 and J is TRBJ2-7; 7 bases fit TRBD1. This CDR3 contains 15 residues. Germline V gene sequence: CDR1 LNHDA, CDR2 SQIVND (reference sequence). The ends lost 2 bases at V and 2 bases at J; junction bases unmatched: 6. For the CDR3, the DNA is TGTGCCAGTAGTATAAGACAGGGATCCCCCTACGAGCAGTACTTC. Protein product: CASSIRQGSPYEQYF.

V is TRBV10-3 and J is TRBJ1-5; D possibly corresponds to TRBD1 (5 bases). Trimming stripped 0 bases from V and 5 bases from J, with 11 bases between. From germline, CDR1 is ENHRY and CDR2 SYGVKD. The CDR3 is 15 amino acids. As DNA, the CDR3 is TGTGCCATCAGTGAGTCAGCCTGGGACGATCAGCCCCAGCATTTT. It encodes CAISESAWDDQPQHF.

The CDR3 region has the DNA TGTGCCAGCAGTGCGGCCCTTTCGGGACGCAACACAGATACGCAGTATTTT. Its protein is CASSAALSGRNTDTQYF. V usage is TRBV28 and J usage is TRBJ2-3; the D call may be TRBD1 or TRBD2 (5 bases each). The CDR3 covers 17 residues. Germline lookup yields CDR1 MDHEN and CDR2 SYDVKM. V lost 5 bases to trimming and J lost 2 bases, with 20 bases between them.

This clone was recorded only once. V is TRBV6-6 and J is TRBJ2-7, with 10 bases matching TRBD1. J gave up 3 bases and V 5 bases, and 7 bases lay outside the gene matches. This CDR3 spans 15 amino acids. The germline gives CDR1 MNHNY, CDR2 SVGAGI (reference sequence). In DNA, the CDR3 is TGTGCCAGCAGTACAAGACAGGGGGCCAACTACGAGCAGTACTTC. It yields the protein CASSTRQGANYEQYF.

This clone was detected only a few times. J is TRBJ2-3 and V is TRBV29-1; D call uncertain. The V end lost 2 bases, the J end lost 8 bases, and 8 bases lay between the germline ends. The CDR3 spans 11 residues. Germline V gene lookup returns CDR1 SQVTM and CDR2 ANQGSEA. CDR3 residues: CSVESGFTQYF. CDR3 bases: TGCAGCGTTGAATCCGGTTTTACGCAGTATTTT.

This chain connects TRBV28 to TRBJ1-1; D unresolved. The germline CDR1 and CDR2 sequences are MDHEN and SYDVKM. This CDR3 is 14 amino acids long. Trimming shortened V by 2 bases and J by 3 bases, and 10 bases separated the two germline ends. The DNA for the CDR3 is TGTGCCAGCAGTTTACTGGGTGAGGACACTGAAGCTTTCTTT. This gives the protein CASSLLGEDTEAFF.

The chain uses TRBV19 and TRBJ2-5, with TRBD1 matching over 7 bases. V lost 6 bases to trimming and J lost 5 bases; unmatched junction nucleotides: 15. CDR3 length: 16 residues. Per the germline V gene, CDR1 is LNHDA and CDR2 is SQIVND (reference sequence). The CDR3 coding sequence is TGTGCCAGTAGCATGACAGGGAGCCGATGGGGGGAGACCCAGTACTTC. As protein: CASSMTGSRWGETQYF.

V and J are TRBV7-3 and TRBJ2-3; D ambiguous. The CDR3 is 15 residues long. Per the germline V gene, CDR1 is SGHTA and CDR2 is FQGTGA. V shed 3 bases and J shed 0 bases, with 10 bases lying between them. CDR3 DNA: TGTGCCAGCAGCTTTACTCTACAGAGCACAGATACGCAGTATTTT. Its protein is CASSFTLQSTDTQYF.

As DNA, the CDR3 is TGTGCCAGCAGCGCCACTTCAGACAGGGTCTCTGAAGCTTTCTTT. Translation: CASSATSDRVSEAFF. The chain joins TRBV9 to TRBJ1-1; 7 bases fit TRBD1. Germline-derived CDR1 and CDR2 are SGDLS and YYNGEE. This CDR3 region has 15 residues. Trimming at V came to 3 bases and at J to 6 bases, leaving 11 bases not matched to a gene.